The clone carrying this T cell receptor beta chain was found many times. Its antigen is unknown. The sample comes from a study of T-cell reconstitution after alpha-beta-depleted transplantation in children. A library of TCRbeta sequences, prepared with unique molecular identifiers, was generated. TCRdb re-analysed the PCR reads in MiXCR, keeping a single row per CDR3 protein. The table records roughly 790,000 distinct CDR3 sequences, 15% to 20% of them present only once. Germline V gives CDR1 SGHRS, CDR2 YFSETQ. The CDR3 is made up of 15 amino acids. Trimming took 1 base from V and 0 from J, leaving 8 bases between them. Study conclusions and caveats: Expanded graft clones, several hundred of them, were reportedly the source of alpha-beta T cells about two months after transplant. T-cell numbers and diversity, one year after transplant, stemmed largely from T cells that were newly produced. Some patients showed high day-60 TCRbeta diversity, which derived from surviving recipient T cells and thymic progenitors.

The chain joins TRBV5-1 to TRBJ2-1, with a tentative D call TRBD2 (6 bases). The sample here was PBMCs, mostly from graft donor cells, taken 360 days after TCRalphabeta/CD19-depleted stem cell transplant. The TCR comes from a male patient between 10 and 17 years old who had a stem cell transplant for acute lymphoblastic leukemia, so the T cells may come from the graft donor. The CDR3 loop is CASSLSGGSYNEQFF. CDR3 nucleotides: TGCGCCAGCAGCTTGTCCGGGGGCTCCTACAATGAGCAGTTCTTC.